This T cell receptor (beta chain) was profiled in a study of blood T cell repertoires in COVID-19. In the original workflow: Scientists estimated how many nucleated cells there were by amplifying reference gene primers. Sequenced by immunoSEQ multiplex PCR; TCRdb stores in-frame clones only, minus some. D and trimming come from the DNA, and the V and J calls and clone size come from that table. Here the sample spans roughly 190,000 clones, 89% being singletons. Everyone who took part was about 18 to 90 years old, and they came from fewer than 25 US areas. Assignments of participants to cohorts depended upon their own reported clinical history. Recovered Cohort 3 donors showed two negative PCRs, clearance, or symptom resolution. This CDR3 is 13 amino acids long. Per germline, CDR1 SNHLY and CDR2 FYNNEI. Trimming stripped 7 bases from V and 8 bases from J, with 14 bases between.

The specimen was PBMCs or T cells enriched from blood (not recorded which). The chain employs TRBV2 and TRBJ1-4; no definite D call. This sequence originates from a woman aged 18-29 years who had recovered from COVID-19. The CDR3, as DNA: TGTGCCAGCAAACCTACAGCGGGGGAAAAACTGTTTTTT. Its translation is CASKPTAGEKLFF.